This TCR beta chain comes out of a study of T cell changes during pregnancy in multiple sclerosis. This clone was observed once. Trimming pared 6 bases from V and 0 bases from J, leaving 11 bases between. CDR1 MNHEY and CDR2 SMNVEV come from the germline V gene (reference sequence). The CDR3 consists of 15 residues. This table comes from immunoSEQ multiplex PCR, and its TCRdb copy is limited to in-frame clones, with some not included. The sample shows approximately 37,000 clones, about 90% of them seen only once. The source was CD4+ T cells from peripheral blood mononuclear cells, collected before pregnancy. The clonotype comes from a female donor with multiple sclerosis, enrolled in a pregnancy study. The chain joins TRBV27 to TRBJ1-4, with D possibly TRBD1 on 6 matching bases. This CDR3 is CASSRQDATNEKLFF. Written as DNA, the CDR3 is TGTGCCAGCAGCAGACAGGACGCAACTAATGAAAAACTGTTTTTT.